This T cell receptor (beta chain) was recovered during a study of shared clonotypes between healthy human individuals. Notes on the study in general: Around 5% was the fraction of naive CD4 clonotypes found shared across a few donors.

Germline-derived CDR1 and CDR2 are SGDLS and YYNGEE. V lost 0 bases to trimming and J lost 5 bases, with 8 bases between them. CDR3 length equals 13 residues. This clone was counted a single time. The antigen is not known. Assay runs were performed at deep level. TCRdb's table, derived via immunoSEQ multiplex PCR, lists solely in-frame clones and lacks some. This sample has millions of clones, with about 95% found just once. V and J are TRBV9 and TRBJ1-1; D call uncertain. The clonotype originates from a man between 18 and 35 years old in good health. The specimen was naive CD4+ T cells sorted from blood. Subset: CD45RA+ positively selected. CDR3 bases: TGTGCCAGCAGCGTAGCTCTGGAGACTGAAGCTTTCTTT. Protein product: CASSVALETEAFF.